Presented here are 3 T cell receptor beta chains from one specimen sequenced in a study of T cell repertoires in cytomegalovirus infection (dated by TCRdb to between 2018 and 2020). The treatment or condition label on this specimen signifies: in vitro stimulation with specific CMV peptide epitopes to enrich CMV-specific T cells. Sequenced using an Illumina HiSeq 1500. TCRdb applied fastp at Q25 and MiXCR to the public reads, then kept only in-frame beta chains. When rows share a CDR3 protein, they turn into one entry using the most common DNA and genes. Present in this sample are 650,000 to 900,000 distinct CDR3 sequences, 25% to 30% of which were seen just once. The top ten clones comprise about an eighth of the sample. For these TCRs, the target antigens are not known. The sequencing used cultured CD8+ T cells from PBMCs, collected from culture after CMV antigen stimulation. Every receptor here comes from a human donor in good health (CMV status not recorded). Some clones in this sample may be carry-over from other donors' samples.

The chain has TRBV12-3 or TRBV12-4 and TRBJ1-2; D not resolved. This CDR3 has 15 amino acids. V lost 7 bases and J 1 base, leaving 16 bases between the germline ends. The CDR3 DNA reads TGTGCCAGCAACCCCGACGGAAGACGTAACTATGGCTACACCTTC. Its protein is CASNPDGRRNYGYTF.

This clonotype was recorded a few times. The chain couples TRBV20-1 to TRBJ1-3; D is uncertain. Between the trimmed V and J ends, which lost 0 bases and 3 bases, there was a span of 15 bases. Germline V gene data show CDR1 as DFQATT and CDR2 as SNEGSKA (reference sequence). CDR3 size: 16 residues. The CDR3 DNA is TGCAGTGCTAGAGATAAAGGAGAAACCGATGGAAACACCATATATTTT. Its protein is CSARDKGETDGNTIYF.

This clonotype has ten or more counts. V gene TRBV7-8 combines with J gene TRBJ2-7, with TRBD2 as a possible D gene (6 bases). From germline, CDR1 is SGHVS and CDR2 FQNEAQ. The CDR3 totals 15 residues. Trimming cost V 1 base and J 2 bases, with 12 bases left between them. The CDR3 coding sequence is TGTGCCAGCAGCTTAGGAAATTCGGGGGCCTACGAGCAGTACTTC. This translates into CASSLGNSGAYEQYF.